This T cell receptor beta chain was recovered during a study of cytomegalovirus exposure and HLA in healthy donors. Findings of the study overall: The study found most TCR sequences rare, yet found some public TCRs in many donors. Among CMV-associated TCR beta chains, most appeared HLA-restricted in a later analysis. A later analysis found TCR association rates differed by HLA locus, highest for DRB1 and lowest for HLA-C.

Regarding donors, all were healthy bone marrow donors. About this clone: As yet, its antigen is unknown.

Use of 60 Vbeta and 13 Jbeta primers characterized the PCR. Sequencing was performed with immunoSEQ multiplex PCR; in TCRdb, only in-frame clones are kept and a portion is missing. In the table there are about 63,000 clones, 73% of which are singletons. V was cut by 2 bases and J by 6 bases, with 16 bases left in between. This CDR3 spans 15 amino acids. Germline CDR1 MNHEY, CDR2 SVGAGI. This sequence was found in a man aged 45-60 years in good health and CMV-seronegative. Specimen: PBMCs. V gene TRBV6-5 combines with J gene TRBJ2-5; possibly TRBD1 for D (6 bases). The CDR3 nucleotides read TGTGCCAGCAGTTACGGGCAGGGGACATATAAGACCCAGTACTTC. Amino acid sequence: CASSYGQGTYKTQYF.